One T cell receptor (beta chain) is described in this entry. The data were obtained in a study of T cell changes during pregnancy in multiple sclerosis. With 5 bases clipped from V and 6 bases from J, the junction kept 7 bases outside the gene matches. Germline assignment: CDR1 SEHNR and CDR2 FQNEAQ (reference sequence). The CDR3 totals 15 residues. Sequencing used immunoSEQ multiplex PCR; TCRdb keeps in-frame clones, though not all of them. The table has 40,000 to 45,000 clones, over 90% seen once. The rearrangement joins TRBV7-9 to TRBJ1-6; 7 nucleotides match TRBD1. Sequencing used CD8+ T cells from peripheral blood mononuclear cells, obtained in the third trimester of pregnancy. The clonotype was recovered from a female donor with multiple sclerosis, enrolled in a pregnancy study. CDR3 DNA: TGTGCCAGCAGCCCTACAGGGGTATTTAATTCACCCCTCCACTTT. Translated, it gives CASSPTGVFNSPLHF.